The T cell receptor (beta chain) under discussion was sequenced for a study of memory B cells and T cells in multiple sclerosis. TCRdb's copy holds only in-frame clones and misses some; the assay was immunoSEQ multiplex PCR. The sample records about 14,000 clones, approximately 70% being singletons. Trimming took 0 bases from V and 8 from J, leaving 15 bases between them. The CDR3 is 15 amino acids. Per germline, CDR1 SGDLS and CDR2 YYNGEE. This clone was counted a few times. The antigen remains undetermined. Study observations and caveats: Normalization was needed because clone-set size differences affected shared clonotype counts.

Sequenced: memory (CD45RO+) CD4+ T cells from blood. V usage is TRBV9 and J usage is TRBJ2-4, with D unclear. This TCR came from a human donor with multiple sclerosis. The CDR3 loop is CASSVGPSARHIQYF. For the CDR3, the DNA is TGTGCCAGCAGCGTAGGCCCCAGCGCTCGACACATTCAGTACTTC.